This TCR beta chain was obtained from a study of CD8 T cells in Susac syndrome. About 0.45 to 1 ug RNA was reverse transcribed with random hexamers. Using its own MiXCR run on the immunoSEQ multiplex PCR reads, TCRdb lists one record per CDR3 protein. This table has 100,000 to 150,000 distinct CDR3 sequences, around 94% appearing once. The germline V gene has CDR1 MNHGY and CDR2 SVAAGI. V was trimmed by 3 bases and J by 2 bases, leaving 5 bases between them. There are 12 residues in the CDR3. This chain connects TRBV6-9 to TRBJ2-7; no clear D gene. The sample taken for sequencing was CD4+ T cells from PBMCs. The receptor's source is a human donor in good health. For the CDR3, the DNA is TGTGCCAGCAGTTACAGGACCTACGAGCAGTACTTC. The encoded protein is CASSYRTYEQYF.